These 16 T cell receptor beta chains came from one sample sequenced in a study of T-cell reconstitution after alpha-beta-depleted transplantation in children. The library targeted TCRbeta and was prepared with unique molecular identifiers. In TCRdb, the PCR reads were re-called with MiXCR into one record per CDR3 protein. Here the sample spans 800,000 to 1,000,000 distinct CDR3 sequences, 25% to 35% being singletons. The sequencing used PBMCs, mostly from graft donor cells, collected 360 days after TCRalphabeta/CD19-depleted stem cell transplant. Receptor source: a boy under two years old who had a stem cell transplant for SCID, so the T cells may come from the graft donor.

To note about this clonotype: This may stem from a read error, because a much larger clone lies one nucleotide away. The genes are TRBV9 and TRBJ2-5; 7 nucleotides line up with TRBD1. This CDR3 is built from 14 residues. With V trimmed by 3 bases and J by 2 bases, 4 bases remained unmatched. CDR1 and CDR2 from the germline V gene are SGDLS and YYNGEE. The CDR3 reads CASSAGTAQETQYF. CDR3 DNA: TGTGCCAGCAGCGCCGGGACAGCACAAGAGACCCAGTACTTC.

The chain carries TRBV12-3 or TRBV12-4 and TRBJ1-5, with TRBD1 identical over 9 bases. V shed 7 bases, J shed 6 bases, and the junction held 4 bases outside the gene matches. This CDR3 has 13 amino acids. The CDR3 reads CASTSTGGQPQHF. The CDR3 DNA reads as TGTGCCAGCACCTCGACAGGGGGTCAGCCCCAGCATTTT.

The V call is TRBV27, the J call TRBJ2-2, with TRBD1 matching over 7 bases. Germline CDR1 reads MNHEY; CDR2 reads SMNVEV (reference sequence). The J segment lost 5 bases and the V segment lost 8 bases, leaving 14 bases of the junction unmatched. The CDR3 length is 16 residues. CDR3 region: CASRMTGTLSTGELFF. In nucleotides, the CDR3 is TGTGCCAGCCGAATGACAGGGACGTTATCGACCGGGGAGCTGTTTTTT.

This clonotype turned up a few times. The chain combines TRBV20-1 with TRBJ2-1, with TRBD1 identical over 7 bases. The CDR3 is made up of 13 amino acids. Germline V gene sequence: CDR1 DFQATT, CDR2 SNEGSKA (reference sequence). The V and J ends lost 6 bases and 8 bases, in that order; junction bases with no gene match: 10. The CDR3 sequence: CSAKGQLIHEQFF. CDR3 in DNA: TGCAGTGCCAAGGGACAGTTAATCCATGAGCAGTTCTTC.

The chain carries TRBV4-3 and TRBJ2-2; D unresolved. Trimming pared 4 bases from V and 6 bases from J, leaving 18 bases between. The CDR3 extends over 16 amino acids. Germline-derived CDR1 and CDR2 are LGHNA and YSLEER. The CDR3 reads CASSPPAKWRAGELFF. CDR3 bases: TGCGCCAGCAGCCCCCCCGCTAAATGGCGAGCCGGGGAGCTGTTTTTT.

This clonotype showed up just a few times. The CDR3 region is CASSLDPPNTEAFF. The CDR3 nucleotides are TGCGCCAGCAGCTTGGACCCACCGAACACTGAAGCTTTCTTT. The genes are TRBV5-1 and TRBJ1-1; D uncertain. This CDR3 is built from 14 residues. V was cut by 0 bases and J by 1 base, with 7 bases left in between. Germline CDR1 reads SGHRS; CDR2 reads YFSETQ.

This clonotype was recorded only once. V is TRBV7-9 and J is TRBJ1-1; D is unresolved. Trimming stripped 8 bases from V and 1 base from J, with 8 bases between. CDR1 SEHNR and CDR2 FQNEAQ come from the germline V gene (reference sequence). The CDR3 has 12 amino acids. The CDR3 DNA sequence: TGTGCCAGCGACCAACGGAACACTGAAGCTTTCTTT. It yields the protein CASDQRNTEAFF.

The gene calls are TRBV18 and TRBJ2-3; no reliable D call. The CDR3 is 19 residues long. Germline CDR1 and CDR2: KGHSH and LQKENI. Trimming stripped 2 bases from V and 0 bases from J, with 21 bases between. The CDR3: CASSPIGQLRGLSTDTQYF. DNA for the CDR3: TGTGCCAGCTCACCAATAGGGCAGCTGCGTGGCTTGAGCACAGATACGCAGTATTTT.

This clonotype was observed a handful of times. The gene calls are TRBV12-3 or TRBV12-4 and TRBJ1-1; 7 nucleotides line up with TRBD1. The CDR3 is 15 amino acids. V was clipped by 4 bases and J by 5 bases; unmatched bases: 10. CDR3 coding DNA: TGTGCCAGCAGTTCCCCAAGACAGGGTGGGACTGAAGCTTTCTTT. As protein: CASSSPRQGGTEAFF.

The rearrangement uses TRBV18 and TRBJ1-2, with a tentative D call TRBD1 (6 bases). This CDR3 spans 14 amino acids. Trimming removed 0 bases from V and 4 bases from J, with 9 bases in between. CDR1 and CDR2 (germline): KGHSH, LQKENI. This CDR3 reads CASSPPSDSYGYTF. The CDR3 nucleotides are TGTGCCAGCTCACCACCGTCGGACAGCTATGGCTACACCTTC.

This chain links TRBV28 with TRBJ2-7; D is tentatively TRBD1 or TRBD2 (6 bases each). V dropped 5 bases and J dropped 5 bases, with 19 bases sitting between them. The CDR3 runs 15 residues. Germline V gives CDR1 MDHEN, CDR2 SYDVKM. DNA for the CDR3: TGTGCCAGCAGTCCCCAGGGTGGGGGGCGTAACGAGCAGTACTTC. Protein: CASSPQGGGRNEQYF.

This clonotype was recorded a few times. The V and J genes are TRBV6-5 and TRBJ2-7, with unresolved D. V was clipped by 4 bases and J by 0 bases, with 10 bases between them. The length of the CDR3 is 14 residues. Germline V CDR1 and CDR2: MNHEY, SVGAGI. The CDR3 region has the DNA TGTGCCAGCAGTTCCCTGGACGGCTCCTACGAGCAGTACTTC. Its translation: CASSSLDGSYEQYF.

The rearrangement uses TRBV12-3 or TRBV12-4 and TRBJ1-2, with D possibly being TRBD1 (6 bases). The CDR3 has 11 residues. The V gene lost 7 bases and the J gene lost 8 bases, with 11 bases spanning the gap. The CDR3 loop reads CASKGGGGYTF. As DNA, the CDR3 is TGTGCCAGCAAAGGGGGAGGCGGCTACACCTTC.

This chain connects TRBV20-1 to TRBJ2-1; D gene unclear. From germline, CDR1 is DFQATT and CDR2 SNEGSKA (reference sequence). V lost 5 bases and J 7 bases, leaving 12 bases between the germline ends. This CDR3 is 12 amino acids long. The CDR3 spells CSAPRDVNEQFF. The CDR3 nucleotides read TGCAGTGCTCCTAGGGATGTAAATGAGCAGTTCTTC.

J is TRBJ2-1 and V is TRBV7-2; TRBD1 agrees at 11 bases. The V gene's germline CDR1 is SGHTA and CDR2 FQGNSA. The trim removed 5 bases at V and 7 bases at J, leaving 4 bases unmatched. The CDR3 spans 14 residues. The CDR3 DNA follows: TGTGCCAGCAGCGCGGACAGGGGGCGAAATGAGCAGTTCTTC. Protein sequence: CASSADRGRNEQFF.

The DNA of the CDR3 is TGTGCCAGCAGTTTCCCCGAGGAGCGGGGCCACTACGAGCAGTACTTC. It yields the protein CASSFPEERGHYEQYF. V and J are TRBV12-3 or TRBV12-4 and TRBJ2-7; 7 nucleotides align to TRBD2. The CDR3 covers 16 residues. Losses at the gene ends were 3 bases for V and 3 bases for J; bases not matched to a gene: 11.